This TCR beta chain is from a study of OX40 agonist ivuxolimab in advanced cancers. Overall study context: It was ivuxolimab, an agonistic anti-OX40 (CD134) antibody, that patients were treated with. Three patients, one with hepatocellular carcinoma and two with cutaneous melanoma, responded partially.

Remarks on this clone: Its antigen remains unknown.

The method was immunoSEQ multiplex PCR; TCRdb's version includes in-frame clones alone and lacks a portion of them. The sample includes 75,000 to 100,000 clones, 86% of them seen just once. Overall study findings and caveats: In general, CD8+ T cells held more expanded clones than CD4+ did, on average.

The germline V gene encodes CDR1 SGDLS and CDR2 YYNGEE. V dropped 3 bases and J dropped 1; count of bases not matched to a gene: 5. The CDR3 totals 16 residues. V is TRBV9 and J is TRBJ2-3; 10 bases line up with TRBD1. Sequencing used CD4+ or CD8+ T cells sorted from blood, obtained in a trial of the OX40 agonist ivuxolimab. The sequence derives from an adult with an advanced solid tumor such as melanoma, head and neck, liver or kidney cancer. The CDR3 region is CASSEPTGGGTDTQYF. The CDR3, as DNA: TGTGCCAGCAGCGAACCGACAGGGGGCGGCACAGATACGCAGTATTTT. Full variable domain (rest looked up from reference TRBV9 and TRBJ2-3): DSGVTQTPKHLITATGQRVTLRCSPRSGDLSVYWYQQSLDQGLQFLIQYYNGEERAKGNILERFSAQQFPDLHSELNLSSLELGDSALYFCASSEPTGGGTDTQYFGPGTRLTVL.